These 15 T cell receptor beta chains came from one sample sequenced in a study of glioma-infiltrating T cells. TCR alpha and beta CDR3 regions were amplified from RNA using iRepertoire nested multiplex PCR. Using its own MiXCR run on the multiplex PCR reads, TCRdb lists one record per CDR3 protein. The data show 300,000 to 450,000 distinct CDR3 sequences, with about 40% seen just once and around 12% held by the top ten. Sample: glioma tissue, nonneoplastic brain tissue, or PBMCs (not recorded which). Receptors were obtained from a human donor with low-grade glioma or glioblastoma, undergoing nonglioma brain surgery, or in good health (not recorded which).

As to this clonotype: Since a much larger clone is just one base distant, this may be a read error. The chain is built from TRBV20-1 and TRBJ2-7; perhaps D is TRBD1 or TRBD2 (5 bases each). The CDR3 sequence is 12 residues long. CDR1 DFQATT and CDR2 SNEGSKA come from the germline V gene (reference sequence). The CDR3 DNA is TGCAGTGCCGGGGACGGTTGGGACGAGCGGTACTTC. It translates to CSAGDGWDERYF.

CDR3 nucleotide sequence: TGTGCCAGCAGCGAGAGGGGACGGGAATACGAGCAGTTCTTC. Translating gives CASSERGREYEQFF. The gene calls are TRBV7-9 and TRBJ2-1, with D perhaps assigned TRBD1 or TRBD2 (5 bases each). The CDR3 extends over 14 amino acids. Trimming left V 5 bases short and J 10 bases short, with 18 bases between. Germline CDR1 is SEHNR and CDR2 is FQNEAQ (reference sequence).

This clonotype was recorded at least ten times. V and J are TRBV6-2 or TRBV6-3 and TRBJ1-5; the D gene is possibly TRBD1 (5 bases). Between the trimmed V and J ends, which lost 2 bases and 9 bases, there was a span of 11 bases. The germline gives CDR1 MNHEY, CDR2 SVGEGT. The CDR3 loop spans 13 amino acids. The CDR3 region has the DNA TGTGCCAGCAGTTACCGGGGCAACCGGCCCCAGCATTTT. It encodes CASSYRGNRPQHF.

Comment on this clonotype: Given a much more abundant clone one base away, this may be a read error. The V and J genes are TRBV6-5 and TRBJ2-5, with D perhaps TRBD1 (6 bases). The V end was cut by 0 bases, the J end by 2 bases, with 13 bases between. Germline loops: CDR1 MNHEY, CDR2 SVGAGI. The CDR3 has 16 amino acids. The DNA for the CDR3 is TGTGCCAGCAGTTACTCGAGGGGACATTTGCAAGAGACCCAGTACTTC. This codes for CASSYSRGHLQETQYF.

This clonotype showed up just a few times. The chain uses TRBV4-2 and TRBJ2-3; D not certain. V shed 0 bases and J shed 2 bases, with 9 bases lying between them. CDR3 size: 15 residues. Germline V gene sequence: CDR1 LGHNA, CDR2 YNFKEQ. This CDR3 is CASSQEGQPTDTQYF. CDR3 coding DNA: TGTGCCAGCAGCCAAGAAGGCCAGCCCACAGATACGCAGTATTTT.

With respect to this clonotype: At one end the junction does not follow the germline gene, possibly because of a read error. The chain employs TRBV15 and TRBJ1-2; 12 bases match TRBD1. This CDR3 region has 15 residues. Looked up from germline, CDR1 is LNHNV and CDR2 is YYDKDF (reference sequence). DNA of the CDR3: TGTGCCACCAGAAGAGATCGGGACAGGGGGCTCGGCTACACCTTC. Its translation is CATRRDRDRGLGYTF.

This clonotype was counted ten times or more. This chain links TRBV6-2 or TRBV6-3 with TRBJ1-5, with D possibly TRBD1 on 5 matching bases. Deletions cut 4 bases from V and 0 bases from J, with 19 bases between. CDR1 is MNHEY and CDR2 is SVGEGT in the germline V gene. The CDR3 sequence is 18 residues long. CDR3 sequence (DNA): TGTGCCAGCAGTTTTTGGCCTGGGGCAAGCTATAGCAATCAGCCCCAGCATTTT. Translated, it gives CASSFWPGASYSNQPQHF.

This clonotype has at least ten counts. CDR3 DNA sequence: TGTGCCAGCAGTTTCGGACCGGAGACCCAGTACTTC. Its protein product is CASSFGPETQYF. The chain links TRBV27 to TRBJ2-5, with D unclear. CDR1 and CDR2 (germline): MNHEY, SMNVEV (reference sequence). The V end was cut by 3 bases, the J end by 5 bases, with 7 bases between. The CDR3 is 12 residues long.

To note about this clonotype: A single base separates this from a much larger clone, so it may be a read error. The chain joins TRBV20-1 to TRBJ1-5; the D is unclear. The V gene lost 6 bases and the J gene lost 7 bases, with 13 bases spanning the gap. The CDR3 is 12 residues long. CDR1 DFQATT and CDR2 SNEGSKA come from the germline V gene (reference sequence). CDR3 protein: CSAADLKQPQHF. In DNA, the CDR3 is TGCAGTGCCGCAGACTTAAAACAGCCCCAGCATTTT.

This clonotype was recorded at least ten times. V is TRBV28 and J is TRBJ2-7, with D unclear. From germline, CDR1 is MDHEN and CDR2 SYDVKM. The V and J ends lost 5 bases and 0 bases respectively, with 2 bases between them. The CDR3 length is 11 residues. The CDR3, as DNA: TGTGCCAGCAGTATCTCCTACGAGCAGTACTTC. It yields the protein CASSISYEQYF.

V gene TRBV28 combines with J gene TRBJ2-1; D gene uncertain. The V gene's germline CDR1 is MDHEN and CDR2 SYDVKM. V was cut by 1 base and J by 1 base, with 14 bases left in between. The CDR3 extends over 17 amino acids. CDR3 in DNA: TGTGCCAGCAGTTTATTAACCTTGGGGTGGTCCTACAATGAGCAGTTCTTC. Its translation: CASSLLTLGWSYNEQFF. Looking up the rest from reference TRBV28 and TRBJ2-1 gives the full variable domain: DVKVTQSSRYLVKRTGEKVFLECVQDMDHENMFWYRQDPGLGLRLIYFSYDVKMKEKGDIPEGYSVSREKKERFSLILESASTNQTSMYLCASSLLTLGWSYNEQFFGPGTRLTVL.

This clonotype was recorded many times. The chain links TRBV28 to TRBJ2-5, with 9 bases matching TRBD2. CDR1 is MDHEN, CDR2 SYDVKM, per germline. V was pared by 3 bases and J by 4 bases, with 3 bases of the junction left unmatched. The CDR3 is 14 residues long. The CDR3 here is CASSFLLAGETQYF. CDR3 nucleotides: TGTGCCAGCAGTTTCCTACTAGCGGGAGAGACCCAGTACTTC. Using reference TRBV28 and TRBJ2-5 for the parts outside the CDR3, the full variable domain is DVKVTQSSRYLVKRTGEKVFLECVQDMDHENMFWYRQDPGLGLRLIYFSYDVKMKEKGDIPEGYSVSREKKERFSLILESASTNQTSMYLCASSFLLAGETQYFGPGTRLLVL.

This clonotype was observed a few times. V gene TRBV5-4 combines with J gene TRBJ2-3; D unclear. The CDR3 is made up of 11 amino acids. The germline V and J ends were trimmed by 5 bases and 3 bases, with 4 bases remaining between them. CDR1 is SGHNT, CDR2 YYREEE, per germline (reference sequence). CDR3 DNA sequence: TGTGCCAGCAGGGGGACAGATACGCAGTATTTT. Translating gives CASRGTDTQYF. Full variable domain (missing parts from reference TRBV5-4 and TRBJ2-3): ETGVTQSPTHLIKTRGQQVTLRCSSQSGHNTVSWYQQALGQGPQFIFQYYREEENGRGNFPPRFSGLQFPNYSSELNVNALELDDSALYLCASRGTDTQYFGPGTRLTVL.

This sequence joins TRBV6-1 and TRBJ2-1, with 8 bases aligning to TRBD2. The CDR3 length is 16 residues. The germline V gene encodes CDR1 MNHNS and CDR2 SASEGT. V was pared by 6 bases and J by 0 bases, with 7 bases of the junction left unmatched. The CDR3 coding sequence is TGTGCCAGCAGACCCCGGGGGGGAGTCTCCTACAATGAGCAGTTCTTC. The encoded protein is CASRPRGGVSYNEQFF.

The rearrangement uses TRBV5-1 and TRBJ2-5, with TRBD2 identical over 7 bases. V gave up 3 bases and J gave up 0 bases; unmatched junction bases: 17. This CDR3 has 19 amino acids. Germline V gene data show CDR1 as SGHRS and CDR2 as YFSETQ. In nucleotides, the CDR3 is TGCGCCAGCAGCTGCGGGGGTTTTCGGGCCAGAATAAACCAAGAGACCCAGTACTTC. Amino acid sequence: CASSCGGFRARINQETQYF.